This entry concerns a single T cell receptor beta chain. Its antigen is unknown. With 2 bases clipped from V and 1 base from J, the junction kept 11 bases outside the gene matches. This CDR3 is built from 17 residues. Germline V gene lookup returns CDR1 SGHTS and CDR2 YDEGEE. TCRdb re-called the RT-PCR reads through MiXCR, storing one row per CDR3 protein. The sample lists some 520,000 distinct CDR3 sequences, 16% seen once, with less than 4% in the top ten. This specimen belongs to a study of response to subunit inactivated influenza vaccine. Study-wide results and limits: The authors offered the suggestion that each seasonal influenza vaccination recruits few new T cells.

The clonotype comes from a man aged 50 to 69 who received an inactivated influenza vaccine. Sequencing was performed on CD4+ T cells sorted from PBMCs, taken roughly 24 months after vaccination. The chain has TRBV5-8 and TRBJ1-1; the match to TRBD1 covers 7 bases. DNA for the CDR3: TGTGCCAGCAGCTTAGAGTCGACAGGGCGGCCGAACACTGAAGCTTTCTTT. This sequence encodes CASSLESTGRPNTEAFF.